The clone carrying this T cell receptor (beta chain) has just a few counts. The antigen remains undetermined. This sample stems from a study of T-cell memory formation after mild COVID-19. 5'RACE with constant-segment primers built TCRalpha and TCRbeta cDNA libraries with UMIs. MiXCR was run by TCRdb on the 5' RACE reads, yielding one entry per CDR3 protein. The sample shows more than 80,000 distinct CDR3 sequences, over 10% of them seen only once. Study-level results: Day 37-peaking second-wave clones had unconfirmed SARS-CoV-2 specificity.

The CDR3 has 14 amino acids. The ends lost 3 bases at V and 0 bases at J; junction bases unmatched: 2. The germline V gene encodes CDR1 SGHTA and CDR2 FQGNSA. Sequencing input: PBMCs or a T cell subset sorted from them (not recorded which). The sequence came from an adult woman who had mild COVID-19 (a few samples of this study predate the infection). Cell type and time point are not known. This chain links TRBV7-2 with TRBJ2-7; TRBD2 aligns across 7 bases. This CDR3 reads CASSLSGASYEQYF. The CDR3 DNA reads TGTGCCAGCAGCTTGAGCGGGGCCTCCTACGAGCAGTACTTC.